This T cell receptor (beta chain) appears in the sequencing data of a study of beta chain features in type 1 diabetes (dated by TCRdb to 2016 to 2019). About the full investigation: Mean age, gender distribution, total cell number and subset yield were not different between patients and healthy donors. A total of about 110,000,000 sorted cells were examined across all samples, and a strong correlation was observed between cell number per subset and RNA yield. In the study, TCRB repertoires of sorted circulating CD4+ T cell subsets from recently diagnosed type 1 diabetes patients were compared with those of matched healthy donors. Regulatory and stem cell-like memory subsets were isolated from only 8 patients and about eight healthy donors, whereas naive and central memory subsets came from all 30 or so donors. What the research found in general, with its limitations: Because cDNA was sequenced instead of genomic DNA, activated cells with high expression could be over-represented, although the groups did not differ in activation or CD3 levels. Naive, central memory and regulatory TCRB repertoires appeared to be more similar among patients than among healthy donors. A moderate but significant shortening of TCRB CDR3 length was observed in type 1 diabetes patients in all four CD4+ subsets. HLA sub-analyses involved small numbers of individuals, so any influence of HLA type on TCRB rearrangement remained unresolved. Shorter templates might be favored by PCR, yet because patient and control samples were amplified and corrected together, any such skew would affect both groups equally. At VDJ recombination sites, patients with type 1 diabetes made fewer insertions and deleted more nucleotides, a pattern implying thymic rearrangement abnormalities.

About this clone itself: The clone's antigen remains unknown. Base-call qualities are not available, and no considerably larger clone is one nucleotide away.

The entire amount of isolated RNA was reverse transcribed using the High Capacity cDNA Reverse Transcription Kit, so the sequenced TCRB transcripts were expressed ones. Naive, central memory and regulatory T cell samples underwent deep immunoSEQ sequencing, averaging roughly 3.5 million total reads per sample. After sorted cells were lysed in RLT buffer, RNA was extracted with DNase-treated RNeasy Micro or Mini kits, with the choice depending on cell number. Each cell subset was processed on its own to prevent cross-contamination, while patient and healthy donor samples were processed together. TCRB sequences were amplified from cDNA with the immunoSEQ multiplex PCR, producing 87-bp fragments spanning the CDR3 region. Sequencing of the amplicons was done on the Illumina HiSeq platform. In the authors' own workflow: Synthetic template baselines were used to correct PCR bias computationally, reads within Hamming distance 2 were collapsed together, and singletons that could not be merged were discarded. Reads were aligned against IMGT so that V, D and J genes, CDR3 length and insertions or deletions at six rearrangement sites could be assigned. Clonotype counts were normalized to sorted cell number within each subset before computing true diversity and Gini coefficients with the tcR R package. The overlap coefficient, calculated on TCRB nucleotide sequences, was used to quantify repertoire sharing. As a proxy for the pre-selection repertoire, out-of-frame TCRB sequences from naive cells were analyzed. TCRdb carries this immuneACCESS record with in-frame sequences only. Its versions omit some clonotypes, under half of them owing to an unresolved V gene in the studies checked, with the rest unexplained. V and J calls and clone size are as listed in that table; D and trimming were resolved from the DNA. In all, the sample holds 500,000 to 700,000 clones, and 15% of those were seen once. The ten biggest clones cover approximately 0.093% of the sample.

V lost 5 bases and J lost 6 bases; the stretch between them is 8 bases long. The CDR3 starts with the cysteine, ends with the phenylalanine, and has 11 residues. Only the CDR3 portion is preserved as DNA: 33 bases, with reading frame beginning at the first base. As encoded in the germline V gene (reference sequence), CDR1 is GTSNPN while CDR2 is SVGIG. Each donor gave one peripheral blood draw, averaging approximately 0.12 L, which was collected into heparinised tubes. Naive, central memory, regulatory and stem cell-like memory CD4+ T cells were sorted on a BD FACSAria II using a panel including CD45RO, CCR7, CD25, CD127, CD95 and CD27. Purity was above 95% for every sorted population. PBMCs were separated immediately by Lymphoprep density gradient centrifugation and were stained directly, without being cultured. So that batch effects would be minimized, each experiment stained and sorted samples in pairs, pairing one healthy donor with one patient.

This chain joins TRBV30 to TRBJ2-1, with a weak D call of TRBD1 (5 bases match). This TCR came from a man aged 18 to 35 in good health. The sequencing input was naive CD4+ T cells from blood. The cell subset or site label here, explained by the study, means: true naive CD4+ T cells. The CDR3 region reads CAWEGANEQFF. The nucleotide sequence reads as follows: TGTGCCTGGGAAGGGGCCAATGAGCAGTTCTTC.